This T cell receptor (beta chain) was profiled in a study of T cells in Graves' hyperthyroidism and ophthalmopathy. General study results and limits: Researchers found most expanded thyroid clonotypes above 0.001 in blood as well. The authors' 13 V-J model separated ophthalmopathy from stable hyperthyroidism.

The count of this clonotype is one. What it binds is not known. CDR3 size: 18 residues. With V trimmed by 4 bases and J by 7 bases, 16 bases remained unmatched. Amplified regions were TCR beta CDR3 sequences from RNA transcripts. HTBI primers were used for first-round RT-PCR of the TCR CDR3. TCRdb re-called the multiplex PCR reads through MiXCR, storing one row per CDR3 protein. The data hold 550,000 to 600,000 distinct CDR3 sequences, with under 60% observed a single time. The receptor was isolated from an adult woman with Graves' disease, either hyperthyroidism or ophthalmopathy (not recorded which). This chain links TRBV12-3 or TRBV12-4 with TRBJ1-2; 12 nucleotides agree with TRBD1. The sequenced sample consisted of peripheral blood or thyroid tissue (not recorded which). As DNA, the CDR3 is TGTGCCAGCAGTTACCCCGGAAACTCCGGGACAGGGGGCGGTGGCTACACCTTC. Its translation: CASSYPGNSGTGGGGYTF.